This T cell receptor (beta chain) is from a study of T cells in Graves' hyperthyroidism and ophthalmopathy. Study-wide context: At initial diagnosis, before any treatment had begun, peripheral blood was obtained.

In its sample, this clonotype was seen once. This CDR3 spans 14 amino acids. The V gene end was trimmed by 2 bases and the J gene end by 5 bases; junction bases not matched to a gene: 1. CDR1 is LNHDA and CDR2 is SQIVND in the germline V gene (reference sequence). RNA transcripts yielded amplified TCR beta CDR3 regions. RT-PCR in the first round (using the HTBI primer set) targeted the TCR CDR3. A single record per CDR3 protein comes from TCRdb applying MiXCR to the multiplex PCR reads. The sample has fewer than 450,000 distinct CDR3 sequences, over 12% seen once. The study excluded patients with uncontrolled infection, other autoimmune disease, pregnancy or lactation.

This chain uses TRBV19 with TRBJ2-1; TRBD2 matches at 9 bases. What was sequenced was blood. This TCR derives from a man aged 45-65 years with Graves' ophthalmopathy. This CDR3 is CASSIQRGDNEQFF. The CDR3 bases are TGTGCCAGTAGTATACAGCGGGGGGACAATGAGCAGTTCTTC.